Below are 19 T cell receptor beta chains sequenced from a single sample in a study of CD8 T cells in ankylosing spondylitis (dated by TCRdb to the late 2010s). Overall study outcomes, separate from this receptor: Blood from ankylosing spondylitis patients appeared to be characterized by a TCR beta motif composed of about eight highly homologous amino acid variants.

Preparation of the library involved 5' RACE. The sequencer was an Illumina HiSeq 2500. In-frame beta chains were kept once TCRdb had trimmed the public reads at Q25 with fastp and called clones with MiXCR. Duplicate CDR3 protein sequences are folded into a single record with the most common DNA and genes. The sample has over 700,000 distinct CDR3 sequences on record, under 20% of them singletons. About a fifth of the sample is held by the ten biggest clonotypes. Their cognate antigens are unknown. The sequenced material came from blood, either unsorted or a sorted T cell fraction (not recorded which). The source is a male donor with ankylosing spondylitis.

In DNA, the CDR3 is TGTGCCAGCAGCGCCCGGGACTGGAACACTGAAGCTTTCTTT. This encodes CASSARDWNTEAFF. The chain combines TRBV7-9 with TRBJ1-1, with D perhaps TRBD1 (5 bases). Deletions cut 5 bases from V and 1 base from J, with 11 bases between. This CDR3 has 14 amino acids. CDR1 and CDR2 from the germline V gene are SEHNR and FQNEAQ (reference sequence).

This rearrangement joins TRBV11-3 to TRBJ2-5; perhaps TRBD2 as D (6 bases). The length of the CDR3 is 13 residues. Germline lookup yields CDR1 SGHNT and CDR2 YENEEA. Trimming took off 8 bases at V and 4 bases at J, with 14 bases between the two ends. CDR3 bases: TGTGCCAGCGCCACCGTGGAGGGAGAGACCCAGTACTTC. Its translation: CASATVEGETQYF.

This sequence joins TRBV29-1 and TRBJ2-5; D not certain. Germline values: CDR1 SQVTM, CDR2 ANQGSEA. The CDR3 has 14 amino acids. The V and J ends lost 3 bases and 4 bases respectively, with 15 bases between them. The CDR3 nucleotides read TGCAGCGTTGACTCGGGCGGAGTGGCAGAGACCCAGTACTTC. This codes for CSVDSGGVAETQYF.

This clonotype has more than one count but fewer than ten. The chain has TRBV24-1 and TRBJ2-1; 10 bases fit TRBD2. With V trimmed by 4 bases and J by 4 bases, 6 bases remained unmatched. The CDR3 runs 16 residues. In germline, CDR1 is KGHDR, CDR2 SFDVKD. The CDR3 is CATSDPGLAAYNEQFF. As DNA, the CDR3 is TGTGCCACCAGTGACCCCGGACTAGCGGCGTACAATGAGCAGTTCTTC.

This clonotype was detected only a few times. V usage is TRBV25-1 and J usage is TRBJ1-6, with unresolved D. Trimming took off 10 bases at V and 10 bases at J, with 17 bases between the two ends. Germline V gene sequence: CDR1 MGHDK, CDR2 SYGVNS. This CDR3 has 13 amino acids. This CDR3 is CATLRDLGSPLHF. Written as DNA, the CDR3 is TGTGCCACCCTAAGGGATCTGGGATCACCCCTCCACTTT.

The CDR3 DNA reads TGCAGTGCTAGACGTAGCGGGAGGGCCAATGAGCAGTTCTTC. Its translation is CSARRSGRANEQFF. V and J are TRBV20-1 and TRBJ2-1, with 11 bases fitting TRBD2. Losses at the gene ends were 2 bases for V and 6 bases for J; bases not matched to a gene: 3. Looked up from germline, CDR1 is DFQATT and CDR2 is SNEGSKA (reference sequence). The CDR3 is 14 residues long.

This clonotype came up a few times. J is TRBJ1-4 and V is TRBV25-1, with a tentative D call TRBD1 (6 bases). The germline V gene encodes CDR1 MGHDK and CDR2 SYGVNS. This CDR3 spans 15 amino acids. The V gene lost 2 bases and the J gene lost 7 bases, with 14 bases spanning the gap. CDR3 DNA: TGTGCCAGCAGTGAAAGCAGGGGCGGGGGTGAAAAACTGTTTTTT. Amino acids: CASSESRGGGEKLFF.

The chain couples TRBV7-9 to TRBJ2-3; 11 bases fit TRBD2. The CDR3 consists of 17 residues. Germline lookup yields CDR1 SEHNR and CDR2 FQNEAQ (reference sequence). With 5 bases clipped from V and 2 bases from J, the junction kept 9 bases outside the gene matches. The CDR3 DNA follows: TGTGCCAGCAGCCGTCAGACTAGCGGGGTTCCCACAGATACGCAGTATTTT. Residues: CASSRQTSGVPTDTQYF.

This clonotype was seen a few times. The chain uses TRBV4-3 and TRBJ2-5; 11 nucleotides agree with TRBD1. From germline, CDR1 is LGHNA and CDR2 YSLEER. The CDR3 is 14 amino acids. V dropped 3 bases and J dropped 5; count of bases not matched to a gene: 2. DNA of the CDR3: TGCGCCAGCAGCCAGGGACAGGGGGTCGAGACCCAGTACTTC. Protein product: CASSQGQGVETQYF.

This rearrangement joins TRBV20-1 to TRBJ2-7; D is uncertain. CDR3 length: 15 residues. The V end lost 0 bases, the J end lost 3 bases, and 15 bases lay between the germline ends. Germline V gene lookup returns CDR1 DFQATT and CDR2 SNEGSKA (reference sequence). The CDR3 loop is CSARDLRPYFYEQYF. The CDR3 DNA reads TGCAGTGCTAGAGATCTAAGGCCCTACTTCTACGAGCAGTACTTC.

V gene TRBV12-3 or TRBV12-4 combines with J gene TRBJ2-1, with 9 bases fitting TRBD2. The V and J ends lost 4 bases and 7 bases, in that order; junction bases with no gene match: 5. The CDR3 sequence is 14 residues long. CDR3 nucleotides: TGTGCCAGCAGTTCCTTGCGGGGGGGGAATGAGCAGTTCTTC. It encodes CASSSLRGGNEQFF.

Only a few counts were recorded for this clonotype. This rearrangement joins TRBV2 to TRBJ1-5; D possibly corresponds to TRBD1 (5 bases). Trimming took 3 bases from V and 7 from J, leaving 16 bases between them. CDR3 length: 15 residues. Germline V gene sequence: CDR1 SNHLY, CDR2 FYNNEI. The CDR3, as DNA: TGTGCCAGCAGTGACCCAGTAGGGGAGGTACAGCCCCAGCATTTT. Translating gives CASSDPVGEVQPQHF.

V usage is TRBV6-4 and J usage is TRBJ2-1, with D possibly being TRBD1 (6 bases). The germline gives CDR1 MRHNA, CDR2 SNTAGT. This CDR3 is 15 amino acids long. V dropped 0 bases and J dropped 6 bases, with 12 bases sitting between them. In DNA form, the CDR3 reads TGTGCCAGCAGTGACTCGGACAGACACTCCAATGAGCAGTTCTTC. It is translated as CASSDSDRHSNEQFF.

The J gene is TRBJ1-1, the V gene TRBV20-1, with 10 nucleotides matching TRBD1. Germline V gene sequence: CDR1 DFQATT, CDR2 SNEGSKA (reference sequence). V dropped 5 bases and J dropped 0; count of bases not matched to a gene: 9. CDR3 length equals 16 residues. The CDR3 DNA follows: TGCAGTGCTGTTCCGCGACAGGGGGCATTGAACACTGAAGCTTTCTTT. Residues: CSAVPRQGALNTEAFF.

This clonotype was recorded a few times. The CDR3 region has the DNA TGTGCCAGCAGATGGGACAACTATGGCTACACCTTC. It encodes CASRWDNYGYTF. J is TRBJ1-2 and V is TRBV28, with D perhaps TRBD1 (5 bases). V was shortened by 6 bases and J by 2 bases, with 7 bases between the two germline ends. The germline V gene has CDR1 MDHEN and CDR2 SYDVKM. This CDR3 contains 12 residues.

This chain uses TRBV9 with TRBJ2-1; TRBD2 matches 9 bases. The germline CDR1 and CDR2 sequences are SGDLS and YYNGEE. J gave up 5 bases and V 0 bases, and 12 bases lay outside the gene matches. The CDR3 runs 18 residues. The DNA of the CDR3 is TGTGCCAGCAGCGTAGAAAGGTTGGCTAGCGGGAAGAACAATGAGCAGTTCTTC. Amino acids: CASSVERLASGKNNEQFF.

CDR3 sequence reads: CASGLDYQETQYF. As DNA, the CDR3 is TGTGCTAGTGGTTTGGACTACCAAGAGACCCAGTACTTC. V usage is TRBV12-5 and J usage is TRBJ2-5; D unclear. Germline lookup yields CDR1 LGHNT and CDR2 FRNRAP. Trimming took off 1 base at V and 0 bases at J, with 3 bases between the two ends. There are 13 residues in the CDR3.

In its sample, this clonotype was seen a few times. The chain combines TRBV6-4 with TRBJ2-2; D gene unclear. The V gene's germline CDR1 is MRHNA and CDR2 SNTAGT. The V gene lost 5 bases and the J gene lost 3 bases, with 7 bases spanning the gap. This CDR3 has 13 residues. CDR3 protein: CASSSHYTGELFF. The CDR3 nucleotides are TGTGCCAGCAGTTCACACTACACCGGGGAGCTGTTTTTT.

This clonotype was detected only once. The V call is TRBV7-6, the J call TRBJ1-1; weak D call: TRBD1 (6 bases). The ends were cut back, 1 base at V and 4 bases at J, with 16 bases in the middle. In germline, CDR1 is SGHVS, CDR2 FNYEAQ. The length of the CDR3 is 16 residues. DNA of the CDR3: TGTGCCAGCAGCTTAGACGTGGGGGCAGCGGGCACTGAAGCTTTCTTT. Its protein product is CASSLDVGAAGTEAFF.